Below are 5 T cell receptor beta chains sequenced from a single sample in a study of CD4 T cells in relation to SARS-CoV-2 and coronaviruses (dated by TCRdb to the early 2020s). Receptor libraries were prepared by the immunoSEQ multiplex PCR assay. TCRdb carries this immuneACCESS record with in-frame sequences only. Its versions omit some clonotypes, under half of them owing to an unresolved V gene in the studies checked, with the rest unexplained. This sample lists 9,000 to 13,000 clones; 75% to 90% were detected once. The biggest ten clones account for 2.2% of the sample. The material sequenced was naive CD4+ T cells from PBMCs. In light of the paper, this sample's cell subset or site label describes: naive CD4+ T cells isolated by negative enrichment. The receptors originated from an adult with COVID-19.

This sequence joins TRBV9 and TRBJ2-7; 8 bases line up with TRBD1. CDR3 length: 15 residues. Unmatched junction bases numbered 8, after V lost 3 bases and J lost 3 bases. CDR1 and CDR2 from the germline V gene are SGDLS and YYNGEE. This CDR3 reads CASSGEGDRFYEQYF. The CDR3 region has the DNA TGTGCCAGCAGCGGCGAAGGGGACAGGTTCTACGAGCAGTACTTC.

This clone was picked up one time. DNA for the CDR3: TGCGCCAGCAGTGATTCCGATCAGCCCCAGCATTTT. Protein sequence: CASSDSDQPQHF. The chain recombines TRBV10-1 with TRBJ1-5; D is uncertain. Germline V gene lookup returns CDR1 WNHNN and CDR2 SYGVQD (reference sequence). The CDR3 loop spans 12 amino acids. V lost 3 bases to trimming and J lost 5 bases, with 5 bases between them.

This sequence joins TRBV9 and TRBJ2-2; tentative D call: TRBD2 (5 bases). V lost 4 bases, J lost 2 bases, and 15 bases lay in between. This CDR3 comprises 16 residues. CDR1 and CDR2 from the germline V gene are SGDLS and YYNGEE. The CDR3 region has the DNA TGTGCCAGCAGCCCCCATGGACTGGGAAACACCGGGGAGCTGTTTTTT. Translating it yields CASSPHGLGNTGELFF.

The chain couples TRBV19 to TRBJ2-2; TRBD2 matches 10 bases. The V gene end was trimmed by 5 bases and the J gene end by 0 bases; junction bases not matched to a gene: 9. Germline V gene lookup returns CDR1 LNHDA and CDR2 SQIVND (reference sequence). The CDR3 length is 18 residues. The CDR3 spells CASSPLAGSIANTGELFF. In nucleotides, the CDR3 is TGTGCCAGTAGTCCACTAGCGGGGTCTATCGCGAACACCGGGGAGCTGTTTTTT. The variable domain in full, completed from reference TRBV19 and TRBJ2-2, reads DGGITQSPKYLFRKEGQNVTLSCEQNLNHDAMYWYRQDPGQGLRLIYYSQIVNDFQKGDIAEGYSVSREKKESFPLTVTSAQKNPTAFYLCASSPLAGSIANTGELFFGEGSRLTVL.

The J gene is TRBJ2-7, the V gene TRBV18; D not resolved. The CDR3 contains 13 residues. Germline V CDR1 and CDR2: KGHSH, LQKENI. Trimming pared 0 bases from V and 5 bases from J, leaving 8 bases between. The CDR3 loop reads CASSPPSLHEQYF. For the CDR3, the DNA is TGTGCCAGCTCACCACCGTCCTTACACGAGCAGTACTTC.